This T cell receptor (beta chain) was identified during a study of CD8+ T cells in alopecia areata. A note on this clone: Antigen unknown.

Study-wide points: Scalp sequencing also captures normal skin's resident alphabeta T cells.

Reverse transcribed after extraction, RNA yielded cDNA as the sequencing template. Libraries were prepared by immunoSEQ multiplex PCR; TCRdb keeps only in-frame clonotypes and omits some of them. The sample yields approximately 140,000 clones, about nine tenths seen once. The sequenced sample was CD8+ T cells sorted from blood, obtained at week 0. The clonotype originates from a human donor with alopecia areata.

CDR3 sequence (DNA): TGTGCCAGCAGTGATGGGACAGCCTACGAGCAGTACTTC. Translated, it gives CASSDGTAYEQYF. This sequence joins TRBV6-1 and TRBJ2-7; 7 bases fit TRBD1. J lost 2 bases, V lost 3 bases, and 1 base had no gene match. The germline V gene has CDR1 MNHNS and CDR2 SASEGT. The length of the CDR3 is 13 residues.